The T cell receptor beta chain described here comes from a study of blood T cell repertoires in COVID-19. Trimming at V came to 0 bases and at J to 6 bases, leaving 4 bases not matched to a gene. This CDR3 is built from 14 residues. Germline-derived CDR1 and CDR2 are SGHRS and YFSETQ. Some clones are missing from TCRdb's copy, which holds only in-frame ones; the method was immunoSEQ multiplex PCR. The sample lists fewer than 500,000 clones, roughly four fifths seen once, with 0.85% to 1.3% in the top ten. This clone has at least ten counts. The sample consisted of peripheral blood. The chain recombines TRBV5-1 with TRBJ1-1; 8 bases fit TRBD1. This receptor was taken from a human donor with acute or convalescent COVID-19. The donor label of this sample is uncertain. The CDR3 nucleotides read TGCGCCAGCAGCTTGGGGACAGGGAGCGCTGAAGCTTTCTTT. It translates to CASSLGTGSAEAFF.